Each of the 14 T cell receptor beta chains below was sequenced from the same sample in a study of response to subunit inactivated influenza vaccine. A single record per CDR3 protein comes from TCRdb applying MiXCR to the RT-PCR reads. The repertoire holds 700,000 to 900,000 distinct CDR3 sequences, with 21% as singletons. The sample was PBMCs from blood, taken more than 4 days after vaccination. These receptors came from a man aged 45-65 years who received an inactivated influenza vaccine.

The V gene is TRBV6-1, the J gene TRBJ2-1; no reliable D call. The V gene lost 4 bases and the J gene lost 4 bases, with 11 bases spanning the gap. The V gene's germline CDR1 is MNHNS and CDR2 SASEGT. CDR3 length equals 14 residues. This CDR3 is CASSGGAFYNEQFF. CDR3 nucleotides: TGTGCCAGCAGTGGCGGAGCCTTTTACAATGAGCAGTTCTTC.

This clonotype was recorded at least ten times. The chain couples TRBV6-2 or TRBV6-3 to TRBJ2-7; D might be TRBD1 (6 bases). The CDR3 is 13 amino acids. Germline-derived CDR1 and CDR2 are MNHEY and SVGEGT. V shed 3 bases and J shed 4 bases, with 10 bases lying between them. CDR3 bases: TGTGCCAGCAGTTATCAAAGGGGGTACGAGCAGTACTTC. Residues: CASSYQRGYEQYF.

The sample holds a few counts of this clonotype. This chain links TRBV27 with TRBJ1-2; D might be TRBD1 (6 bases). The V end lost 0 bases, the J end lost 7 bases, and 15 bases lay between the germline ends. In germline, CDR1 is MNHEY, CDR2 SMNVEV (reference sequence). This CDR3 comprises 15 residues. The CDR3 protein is CASSLSTTGSGGYTF. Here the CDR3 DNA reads TGTGCCAGCAGTTTATCAACCACAGGGTCTGGTGGCTACACCTTC.

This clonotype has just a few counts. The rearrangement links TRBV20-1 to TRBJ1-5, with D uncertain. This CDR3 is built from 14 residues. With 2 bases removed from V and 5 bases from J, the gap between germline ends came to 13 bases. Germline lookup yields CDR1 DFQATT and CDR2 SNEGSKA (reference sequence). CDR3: CSARSGFPHQPQHF. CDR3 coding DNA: TGCAGTGCTAGATCGGGGTTTCCCCATCAGCCCCAGCATTTT.

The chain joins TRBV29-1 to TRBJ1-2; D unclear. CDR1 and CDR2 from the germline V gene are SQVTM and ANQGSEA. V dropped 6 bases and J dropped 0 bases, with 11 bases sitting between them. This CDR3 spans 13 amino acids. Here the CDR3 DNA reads TGCAGCGTGAAAGCCACATCTAACTATGGCTACACCTTC. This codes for CSVKATSNYGYTF.

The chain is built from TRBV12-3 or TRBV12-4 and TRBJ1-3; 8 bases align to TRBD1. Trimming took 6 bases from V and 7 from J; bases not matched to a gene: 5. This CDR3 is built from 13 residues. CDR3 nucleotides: TGTGCCAGCAGAAACGACAGGGGTAACACCATATATTTT. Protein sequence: CASRNDRGNTIYF.

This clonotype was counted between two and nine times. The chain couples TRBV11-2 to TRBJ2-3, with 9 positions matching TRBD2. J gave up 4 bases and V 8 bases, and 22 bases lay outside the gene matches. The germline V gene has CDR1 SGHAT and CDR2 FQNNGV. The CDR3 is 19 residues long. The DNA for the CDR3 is TGTGCCAGCGGCAATAGTGGCAACTCCGGGACTAGCAGATCAGATACGCAGTATTTT. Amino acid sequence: CASGNSGNSGTSRSDTQYF.

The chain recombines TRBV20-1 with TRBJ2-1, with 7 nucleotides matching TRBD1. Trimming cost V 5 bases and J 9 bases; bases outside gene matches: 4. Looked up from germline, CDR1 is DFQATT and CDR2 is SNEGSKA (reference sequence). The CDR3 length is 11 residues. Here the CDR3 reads CSALQGTEQFF. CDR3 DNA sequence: TGCAGTGCTTTACAGGGGACTGAGCAGTTCTTC.

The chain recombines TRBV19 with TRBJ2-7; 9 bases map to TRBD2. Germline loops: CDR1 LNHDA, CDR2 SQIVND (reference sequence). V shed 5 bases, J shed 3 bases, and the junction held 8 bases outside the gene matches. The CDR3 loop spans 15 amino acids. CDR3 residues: CASSVAGEGRYEQYF. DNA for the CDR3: TGTGCCAGTAGTGTAGCGGGGGAAGGTCGCTACGAGCAGTACTTC. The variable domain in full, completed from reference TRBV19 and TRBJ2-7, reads DGGITQSPKYLFRKEGQNVTLSCEQNLNHDAMYWYRQDPGQGLRLIYYSQIVNDFQKGDIAEGYSVSREKKESFPLTVTSAQKNPTAFYLCASSVAGEGRYEQYFGPGTRLTVT.

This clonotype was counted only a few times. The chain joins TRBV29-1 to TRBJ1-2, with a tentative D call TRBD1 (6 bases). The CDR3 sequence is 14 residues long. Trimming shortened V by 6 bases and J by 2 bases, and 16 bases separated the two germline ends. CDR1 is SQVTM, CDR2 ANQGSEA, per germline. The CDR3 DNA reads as TGCAGCGTCGCGGGGGCGGTTTCAAACTATGGCTACACCTTC. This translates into CSVAGAVSNYGYTF. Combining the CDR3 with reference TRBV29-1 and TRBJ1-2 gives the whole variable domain SAVISQKPSRDICQRGTSLTIQCQVDSQVTMMFWYRQQPGQSLTLIATANQGSEATYESGFVIDKFPISRPNLTFSTLTVSNMSPEDSSIYLCSVAGAVSNYGYTFGSGTRLTVV.

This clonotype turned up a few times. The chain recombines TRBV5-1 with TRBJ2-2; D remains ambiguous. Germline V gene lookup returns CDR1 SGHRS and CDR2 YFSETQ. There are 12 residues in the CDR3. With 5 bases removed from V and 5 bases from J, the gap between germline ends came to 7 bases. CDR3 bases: TGCGCCAGCAGACGAAGAACCGGGGAGCTGTTTTTT. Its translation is CASRRRTGELFF.

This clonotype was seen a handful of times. CDR3 DNA: TGTGCCAGCAGTTCCGAGGAAGGGACTGCCTCCCTCGAGCAGTACTTC. Translated, it gives CASSSEEGTASLEQYF. V and J are TRBV6-5 and TRBJ2-7; possible D gene TRBD2, 6 bases. From germline, CDR1 is MNHEY and CDR2 SVGAGI. The CDR3 loop spans 16 amino acids. V lost 4 bases to trimming and J lost 6 bases, with 22 bases between them.

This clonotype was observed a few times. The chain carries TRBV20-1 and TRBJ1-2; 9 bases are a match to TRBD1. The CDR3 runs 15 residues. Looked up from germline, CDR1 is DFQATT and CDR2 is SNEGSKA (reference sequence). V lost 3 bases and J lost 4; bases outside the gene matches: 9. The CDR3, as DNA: TGCAGTGCTAGCCTACAGGGGGCGGACAGCTATGGCTACACCTTC. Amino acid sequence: CSASLQGADSYGYTF.

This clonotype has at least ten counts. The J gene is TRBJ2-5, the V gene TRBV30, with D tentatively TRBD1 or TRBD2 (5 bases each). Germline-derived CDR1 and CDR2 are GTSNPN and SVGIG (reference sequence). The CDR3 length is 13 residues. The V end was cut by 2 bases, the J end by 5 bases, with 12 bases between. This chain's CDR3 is CAWSPGPWETQYF. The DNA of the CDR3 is TGTGCCTGGAGTCCGGGACCTTGGGAGACCCAGTACTTC.